A selection of T cell receptor beta chains follows, all from one sample in a study of shared clonotypes between healthy human individuals. Repertoires were generated with immunoSEQ multiplex PCR, while TCRdb's copy carries only in-frame clones and drops some. There are over 850,000 clones in the sample; around 78% occur only once, and around 0.47% lies in the top ten. Source material: memory CD4+ T cells from PBMCs. All receptors come from a man aged 18 to 29 in good health. Some clones in this sample may be carry-over from other donors' samples. Each CDR3 is given with its conserved first and last residue. A D gene is named only where the DNA matches it firmly. Not all rows give a size; the values are once, few, many and, for expanded clones, a class.

j_call,d_call,clone_size,v_call,cdr3_aa,cdr3_nt
TRBJ2-5,TRBD1,NA,TRBV2,CASTNKRQGAETQYF,TGTGCCAGCACCAACAAAAGACAGGGTGCGGAGACCCAGTACTTC
TRBJ1-1,NA,NA,TRBV29-1,CSALGQTGVNTEAFF,TGCAGCGCCCTAGGTCAGACAGGAGTGAACACTGAAGCTTTCTTT
TRBJ2-7,TRBD1,NA,TRBV11-1,CASSRLDRGPEQYF,TGTGCCAGCAGCCGCCTGGACAGGGGGCCTGAGCAGTACTTC
TRBJ2-5,TRBD1,NA,TRBV7-9,CASSSGTGRETQYF,TGTGCCAGCAGCTCGGGGACAGGGAGAGAGACCCAGTACTTC
TRBJ2-3,TRBD1,NA,TRBV5-6,CASSLGAGGDADTQYF,TGTGCCAGCAGCTTGGGAGCAGGGGGAGACGCAGATACGCAGTATTTT
TRBJ2-1,TRBD2,NA,TRBV25-1,CASSESKPGLAGDEQFF,TGTGCCAGCAGTGAATCTAAACCGGGACTAGCGGGAGATGAGCAGTTCTTC
TRBJ1-5,NA,NA,TRBV5-1,CASSLGPKQPQHF,TGCGCCAGCAGCCTCGGACCTAAGCAGCCCCAGCATTTT
TRBJ1-2,NA,NA,TRBV6-5,CASRAPDATNYGYTF,TGTGCCAGCAGGGCCCCCGACGCGACGAACTATGGCTACACCTTC
TRBJ2-3,NA,NA,TRBV28,CASSSRGRGFYSTDTQYF,TGTGCCAGCAGCTCCAGGGGTCGTGGGTTTTATAGCACAGATACGCAGTATTTT
TRBJ2-7,TRBD2,few,TRBV9,CASSVASGPPYEQYF,TGTGCCAGCAGCGTTGCTAGCGGACCTCCCTACGAGCAGTACTTC
TRBJ1-3,NA,NA,TRBV30,CAWSVQSRSGNTIYF,TGTGCCTGGAGTGTACAGTCACGCTCTGGAAACACCATATATTTT
TRBJ2-1,NA,NA,TRBV27,CASSTRQRPMYNEQFF,TGTGCCAGCAGTACCCGACAGCGCCCTATGTACAATGAGCAGTTCTTC
TRBJ2-7,TRBD1,NA,TRBV4-1,CASSQPGQGAYEQYF,TGCGCCAGCAGCCAACCGGGACAGGGGGCCTACGAGCAGTACTTC
TRBJ2-2,NA,NA,TRBV11-2,CASEAGELFF,TGTGCCAGCGAGGCCGGGGAGCTGTTTTTT
TRBJ2-4,NA,NA,TRBV7-2,CASGIRRGALQYF,TGTGCCAGCGGCATTCGGAGGGGAGCCCTTCAGTACTTC
TRBJ1-2,TRBD1,few,TRBV28,CASSSVTGNYGYTF,TGTGCCAGCAGTTCTGTGACAGGGAACTATGGCTACACCTTC
TRBJ2-3,TRBD2,few,TRBV7-3,CASSSGDGDTQYF,TGTGCCAGCTCCAGCGGGGACGGCGATACGCAGTATTTT
TRBJ1-2,NA,NA,TRBV7-9,CASSPPGERVYGYTF,TGTGCCAGCAGCCCCCCAGGGGAGCGAGTATATGGCTACACCTTC
TRBJ1-1,NA,once,TRBV7-9,CASSLEGSEAFF,TGTGCCAGCAGCTTAGAGGGATCGGAAGCTTTCTTT
TRBJ1-3,NA,NA,TRBV5-1,CASSPSSRWNTIYF,TGCGCCAGCAGCCCCTCGTCCCGGTGGAACACCATATATTTT
TRBJ2-5,TRBD1,few,TRBV6-1,CASSRRQGGQETQYF,TGTGCCAGCAGCCGCAGACAGGGGGGGCAAGAGACCCAGTACTTC
TRBJ2-6,NA,NA,TRBV19,CASSRGAGANVLTF,TGTGCCAGTAGCAGGGGGGCTGGGGCCAACGTCCTGACTTTC
TRBJ2-3,NA,NA,TRBV7-3,CASSSRQAPDTQYF,TGTGCCAGCAGCTCCCGACAGGCCCCAGATACGCAGTATTTT
TRBJ2-7,NA,NA,TRBV5-1,CASSWPPGGKSDEQYF,TGCGCCAGCAGCTGGCCGCCCGGGGGCAAGAGCGACGAGCAGTACTTC
TRBJ2-3,NA,NA,TRBV9,CASSPMGTSTDTQYF,TGTGCCAGCAGCCCGATGGGAACTAGCACAGATACGCAGTATTTT
TRBJ1-4,NA,few,TRBV18,CASSPRTEEKLFF,TGTGCCAGCTCACCACGGACCGAGGAAAAACTGTTTTTT
TRBJ2-2,NA,NA,TRBV15,CATTPGVATGELFF,TGTGCCACCACCCCGGGAGTGGCCACCGGGGAGCTGTTTTTT
TRBJ2-7,NA,NA,TRBV7-2,CASSLAIADPYEQYF,TGTGCCAGCAGCTTAGCGATAGCGGACCCCTACGAGCAGTACTTC
TRBJ1-5,NA,few,TRBV5-1,CASSLASGDQPQHF,TGCGCCAGCAGCTTGGCCTCAGGAGATCAGCCCCAGCATTTT
TRBJ2-3,NA,NA,TRBV29-1,CSVGRSTDTQYF,TGCAGCGTTGGCAGAAGCACAGATACGCAGTATTTT
TRBJ2-1,TRBD2,NA,TRBV2,CASRGTSGRVNEQFF,TGTGCCAGCAGGGGGACTAGCGGGAGGGTTAATGAGCAGTTCTTC
TRBJ2-5,TRBD1,NA,TRBV7-3,CASSATGGLKTQYF,TGTGCCAGCAGCGCCACAGGGGGCTTGAAGACCCAGTACTTC
TRBJ1-3,TRBD1,NA,TRBV7-9,CASSTGQSSGNTIYF,TGTGCCAGCAGCACGGGACAGAGCTCTGGAAACACCATATATTTT
TRBJ1-1,NA,NA,TRBV19,CASTKPRGGTEAFF,TGTGCCAGTACCAAACCCAGGGGTGGGACTGAAGCTTTCTTT
TRBJ2-3,NA,many,TRBV7-3,CASSSGPFQDTQYF,TGTGCCAGCAGCTCGGGACCCTTCCAAGATACGCAGTATTTT
TRBJ1-2,NA,NA,TRBV5-1,CASSLGGTSRIYGYTF,TGCGCCAGCAGCCTTGGGGGGACAAGCCGCATCTATGGCTACACCTTC
TRBJ2-7,NA,NA,TRBV29-1,CSVGQTGQGEQYF,TGCAGCGTTGGCCAGACGGGGCAAGGCGAGCAGTACTTC
TRBJ2-1,TRBD2,once,TRBV11-2,CASSFFREVSLWDEQFF,TGTGCCAGCAGCTTTTTCCGGGAGGTGTCCCTTTGGGATGAGCAGTTCTTC
TRBJ2-5,TRBD2,few,TRBV6-1,CASAWGGGKETQYF,TGTGCCAGCGCGTGGGGGGGAGGGAAAGAGACCCAGTACTTC
TRBJ1-2,NA,few,TRBV9,CASSAEGYGYTF,TGTGCCAGCAGCGCTGAAGGGTATGGCTACACCTTC